Below are 19 T cell receptor beta chains sequenced from a single sample in a study of identical twins. TCRdb used MiXCR to reprocess the 5' RACE reads, holding one entry per CDR3 protein. Of 400,000 to 600,000 distinct CDR3 sequences listed, more than 20% are singletons. The same sample was also studied in work on yellow fever vaccine responses in identical twins.

The sequencing sample was made of CD4+ T cells sorted from blood. All receptors come from a woman between 18 and 30 years old in good health.

This clonotype was found a few times. The V and J genes are TRBV29-1 and TRBJ1-2, with 8 positions matching TRBD1. This CDR3 is built from 11 residues. Germline lookup yields CDR1 SQVTM and CDR2 ANQGSEA. The V and J ends lost 7 bases and 3 bases, in that order; junction bases with no gene match: 1. In DNA form, the CDR3 reads TGCAGCGCGACAGGGGACTATGGCTACACCTTC. Translated: CSATGDYGYTF.

This clonotype was recorded a few times. The V gene is TRBV29-1, the J gene TRBJ1-1; 7 nucleotides align to TRBD1. Trimming took 4 bases from V and 1 from J; bases not matched to a gene: 3. CDR1 is SQVTM, CDR2 ANQGSEA, per germline. This CDR3 has 13 amino acids. The CDR3 loop is CSVGGTANTEAFF. As DNA, the CDR3 is TGCAGCGTTGGGGGGACAGCGAACACTGAAGCTTTCTTT. The full variable domain, with the rest looked up from reference TRBV29-1 and TRBJ1-1, is SAVISQKPSRDICQRGTSLTIQCQVDSQVTMMFWYRQQPGQSLTLIATANQGSEATYESGFVIDKFPISRPNLTFSTLTVSNMSPEDSSIYLCSVGGTANTEAFFGQGTRLTVV.

The chain links TRBV21-1 to TRBJ1-5; TRBD1 reflects the table's D call only, with no check against the DNA. TRBV21-1 is described as a pseudogene. CDR3 length: 14 amino acids. DNA of the CDR3: TGTGCCAGCAGCAAAGCTGGGGGTGGCCAGCCCCAGCATTTT. Translating gives CASSKAGGGQPQHF.

The chain combines TRBV6-1 with TRBJ1-2; TRBD1 matches at 10 bases. V dropped 5 bases and J dropped 6; count of bases not matched to a gene: 6. The germline gives CDR1 MNHNS, CDR2 SASEGT. The length of the CDR3 is 14 residues. CDR3: CASSRGQGVNGYTF. The CDR3 DNA reads TGTGCCAGCAGTCGAGGACAGGGGGTAAATGGCTACACCTTC.

The rearrangement links TRBV10-3 to TRBJ2-6, with unresolved D. Germline lookup yields CDR1 ENHRY and CDR2 SYGVKD. Deletions cut 4 bases from V and 4 bases from J, with 2 bases between. The CDR3 is made up of 12 amino acids. CDR3: CAISVGANVLTF. The CDR3 nucleotides read TGTGCCATCAGTGTGGGGGCCAACGTCCTGACTTTC.

The rearrangement uses TRBV24-1 and TRBJ2-2; D gene ambiguous. V was cut by 5 bases and J by 4 bases, with 7 bases left in between. Germline V gives CDR1 KGHDR, CDR2 SFDVKD. CDR3 size: 13 residues. CDR3 residues: CATSAIGTGELFF. The CDR3 DNA is TGTGCCACCAGTGCAATCGGCACCGGGGAGCTGTTTTTT.

V gene TRBV10-3 combines with J gene TRBJ1-1; D not resolved. The CDR3 contains 13 residues. Germline V gene lookup returns CDR1 ENHRY and CDR2 SYGVKD. V lost 11 bases to trimming and J lost 4 bases, with 17 bases between them. In nucleotides, the CDR3 is TGTGCCTCGATCTCGGGAGGAGCCACTGAAGCTTTCTTT. This translates into CASISGGATEAFF.

The chain employs TRBV20-1 and TRBJ2-7; 10 bases agree with TRBD1. The germline V gene encodes CDR1 DFQATT and CDR2 SNEGSKA (reference sequence). This CDR3 spans 15 amino acids. Losses at the gene ends were 5 bases for V and 5 bases for J; bases not matched to a gene: 12. The CDR3 protein is CSAGNPGQGTHEQYV. The CDR3 nucleotides read TGCAGTGCTGGTAACCCGGGACAGGGGACCCACGAGCAGTACGTC.

The CDR3, as DNA: TGCAGTGCTCGACGGACTAGCGGGATAGGGGAGCTGTTTTTT. Its protein product is CSARRTSGIGELFF. The chain uses TRBV20-1 and TRBJ2-2, with TRBD2 matching 12 bases. With V trimmed by 5 bases and J by 8 bases, 6 bases remained unmatched. The CDR3 consists of 14 residues. Germline CDR1 DFQATT, CDR2 SNEGSKA (reference sequence).

The chain joins TRBV7-6 to TRBJ2-5, with TRBD2 matching 9 bases. J gave up 1 base and V 5 bases, and 8 bases lay outside the gene matches. CDR1 and CDR2 (germline): SGHVS, FNYEAQ. This CDR3 comprises 16 residues. The CDR3 coding sequence is TGTGCCAGCAGCCTAGGGACTAGCTTCTTCCAAGAGACCCAGTACTTC. Amino acid sequence: CASSLGTSFFQETQYF. Based on the CDR3 plus reference TRBV7-6 and TRBJ2-5, the full variable domain is GAGVSQSPRYKVTKRGQDVALRCDPISGHVSLYWYRQALGQGPEFLTYFNYEAQQDKSGLPNDRFSAERPEGSISTLTIQRTEQRDSAMYRCASSLGTSFFQETQYFGPGTRLLVL.

V usage is TRBV5-1 and J usage is TRBJ1-6, with 10 nucleotides matching TRBD1. This CDR3 has 15 residues. Germline-derived CDR1 and CDR2 are SGHRS and YFSETQ. V lost 3 bases, J lost 10 bases, and 7 bases stayed unmatched. The DNA for the CDR3 is TGCGCCAGCAGCTCGGGGACAGGGGTGAACTCACCCCTCCACTTT. Its protein product is CASSSGTGVNSPLHF.

This clonotype was observed many times. The chain recombines TRBV27 with TRBJ2-2; no definite D call. V gave up 2 bases and J gave up 4 bases, with 8 bases separating them. This CDR3 is 14 amino acids long. CDR1 is MNHEY and CDR2 is SMNVEV in the germline V gene (reference sequence). CDR3 in DNA: TGTGCCAGCAGTTTACTAGTCGGCACCGGGGAGCTGTTTTTT. Translating gives CASSLLVGTGELFF.

This clonotype turned up a few times. The CDR3 loop is CSAISFRELFF. The CDR3 region has the DNA TGCAGCGCCATTAGCTTCCGGGAGCTGTTTTTT. J is TRBJ2-2 and V is TRBV29-1; no firm D call. The V end was cut by 7 bases, the J end by 9 bases, with 12 bases between. The CDR3 contains 11 residues. CDR1 and CDR2 from the germline V gene are SQVTM and ANQGSEA.

This clonotype was seen just once. The CDR3 sequence: CASSSPGPEQFF. CDR3 sequence (DNA): TGTGCCAGCAGCAGCCCGGGACCAGAGCAGTTCTTC. The chain uses TRBV2 and TRBJ2-1; D tentatively fits TRBD1 or TRBD2 (5 bases each). Trimming pared 6 bases from V and 10 bases from J, leaving 13 bases between. Germline loops: CDR1 SNHLY, CDR2 FYNNEI. This CDR3 contains 12 residues. Based on the CDR3 plus reference TRBV2 and TRBJ2-1, the full variable domain is EPEVTQTPSHQVTQMGQEVILRCVPISNHLYFYWYRQILGQKVEFLVSFYNNEISEKSEIFDDQFSVERPDGSNFTLKIRSTKLEDSAMYFCASSSPGPEQFFGPGTRLTVL.

At least ten counts were recorded for this clonotype. This chain connects TRBV4-1 to TRBJ1-2; D might be TRBD1 (5 bases). Germline V gives CDR1 MGHRA, CDR2 YSYEKL. This CDR3 has 13 amino acids. The germline V and J ends were trimmed by 0 bases and 5 bases, with 7 bases remaining between them. In DNA form, the CDR3 reads TGCGCCAGCAGCCAAGAGGGGGGATATGGCTACACCTTC. It codes for CASSQEGGYGYTF.

A few counts support this clonotype. The rearrangement uses TRBV12-3 or TRBV12-4 and TRBJ1-3; 8 bases fit TRBD1. This CDR3 is 17 amino acids long. The V segment lost 5 bases and the J segment 4 bases; nucleotides outside the gene matches: 13. CDR3 residues: CASSTSARQGMGNTIYF. CDR3 nucleotide sequence: TGTGCCAGCAGTACCAGCGCCCGACAGGGGATGGGAAACACCATATATTTT.

This clonotype appeared a few times. The rearrangement uses TRBV10-1 and TRBJ1-4; the D is unclear. V was shortened by 7 bases and J by 7 bases, with 16 bases between the two germline ends. The CDR3 length is 14 residues. Germline CDR1 WNHNN, CDR2 SYGVQD (reference sequence). CDR3 DNA sequence: TGCGCCAGCAATCCGGACGGCGGATCTGAAAAACTGTTTTTT. Translated, it gives CASNPDGGSEKLFF.

The chain uses TRBV2 and TRBJ1-5, with unresolved D. CDR1 and CDR2 from the germline V gene are SNHLY and FYNNEI. The CDR3 loop spans 13 amino acids. The V end was cut by 4 bases, the J end by 3 bases, with 7 bases between. The CDR3 spells CASSGGNNQPQHF. CDR3 nucleotides: TGTGCCAGCAGTGGAGGGAACAATCAGCCCCAGCATTTT.

The table lists this clonotype with a few counts. V is TRBV20-1 and J is TRBJ1-1; 7 bases are a match to TRBD1. Germline V CDR1 and CDR2: DFQATT, SNEGSKA (reference sequence). V lost 0 bases, J lost 4 bases, and 8 bases stayed unmatched. CDR3 length: 15 amino acids. In nucleotides, the CDR3 is TGCAGTGCTAGAGAAGGGACAGCGAGGGGCACTGAAGCTTTCTTT. Its protein is CSAREGTARGTEAFF.